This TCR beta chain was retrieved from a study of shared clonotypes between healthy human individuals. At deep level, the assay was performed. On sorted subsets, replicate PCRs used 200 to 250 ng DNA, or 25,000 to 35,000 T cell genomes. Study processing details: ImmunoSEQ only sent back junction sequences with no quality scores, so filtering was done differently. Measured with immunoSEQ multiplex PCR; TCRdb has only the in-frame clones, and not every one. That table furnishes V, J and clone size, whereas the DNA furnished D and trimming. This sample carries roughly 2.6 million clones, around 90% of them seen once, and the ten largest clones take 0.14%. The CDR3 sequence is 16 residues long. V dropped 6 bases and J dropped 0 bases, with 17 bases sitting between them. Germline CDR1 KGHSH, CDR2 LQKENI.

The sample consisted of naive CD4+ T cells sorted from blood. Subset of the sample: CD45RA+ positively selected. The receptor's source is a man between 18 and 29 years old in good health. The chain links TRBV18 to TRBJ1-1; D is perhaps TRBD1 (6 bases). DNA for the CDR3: TGTGCCAGCTCTCTCACCGGGACACAGATGAACACTGAAGCTTTCTTT. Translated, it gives CASSLTGTQMNTEAFF.